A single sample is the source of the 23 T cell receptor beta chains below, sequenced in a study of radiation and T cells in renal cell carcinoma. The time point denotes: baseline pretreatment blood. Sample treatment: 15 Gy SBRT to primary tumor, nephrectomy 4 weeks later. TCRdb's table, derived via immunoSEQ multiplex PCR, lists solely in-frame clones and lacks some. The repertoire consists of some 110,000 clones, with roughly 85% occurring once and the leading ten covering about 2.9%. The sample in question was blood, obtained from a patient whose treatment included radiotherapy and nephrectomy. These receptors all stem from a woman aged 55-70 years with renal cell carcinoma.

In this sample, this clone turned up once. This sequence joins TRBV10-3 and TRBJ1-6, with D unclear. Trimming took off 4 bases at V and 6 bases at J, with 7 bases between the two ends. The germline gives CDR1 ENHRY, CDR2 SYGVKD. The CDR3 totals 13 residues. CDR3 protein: CAISGVTNSPLHF. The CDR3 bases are TGTGCCATCAGTGGGGTTACTAATTCACCCCTCCACTTT.

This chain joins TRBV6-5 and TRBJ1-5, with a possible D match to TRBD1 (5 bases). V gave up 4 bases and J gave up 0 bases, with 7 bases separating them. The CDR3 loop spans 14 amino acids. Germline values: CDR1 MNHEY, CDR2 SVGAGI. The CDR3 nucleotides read TGTGCCAGCAGTTCGACAGTTAGCAATCAGCCCCAGCATTTT. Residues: CASSSTVSNQPQHF.

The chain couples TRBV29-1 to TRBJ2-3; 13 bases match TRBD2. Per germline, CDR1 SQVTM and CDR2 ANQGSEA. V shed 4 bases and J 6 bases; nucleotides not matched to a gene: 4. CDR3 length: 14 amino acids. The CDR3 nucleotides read TGCAGCGTTGCGACTAGCGGGAGGCCCGATACGCAGTATTTT. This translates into CSVATSGRPDTQYF.

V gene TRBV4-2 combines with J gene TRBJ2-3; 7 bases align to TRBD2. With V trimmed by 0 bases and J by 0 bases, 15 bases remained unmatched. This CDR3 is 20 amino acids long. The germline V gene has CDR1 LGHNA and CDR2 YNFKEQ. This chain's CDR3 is CASSQDVWLAEAPSTDTQYF. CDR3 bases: TGTGCCAGCAGCCAAGACGTCTGGCTAGCGGAAGCTCCAAGCACAGATACGCAGTATTTT.

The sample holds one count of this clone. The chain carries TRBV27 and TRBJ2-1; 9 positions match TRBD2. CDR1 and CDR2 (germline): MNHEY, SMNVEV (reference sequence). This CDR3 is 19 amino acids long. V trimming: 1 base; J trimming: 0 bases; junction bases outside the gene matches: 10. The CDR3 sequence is CASSLYPSGTQYSYNEQFF. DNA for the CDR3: TGTGCCAGCAGTTTATACCCTAGCGGGACACAATACTCCTACAATGAGCAGTTCTTC.

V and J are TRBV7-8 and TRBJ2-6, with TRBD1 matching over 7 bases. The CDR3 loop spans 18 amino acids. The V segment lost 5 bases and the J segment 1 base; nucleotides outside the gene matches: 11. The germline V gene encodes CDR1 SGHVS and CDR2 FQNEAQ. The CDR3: CASSIYRGRKSGANVLTF. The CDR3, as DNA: TGTGCCAGCAGCATATACAGGGGCCGCAAGTCTGGGGCCAACGTCCTGACTTTC.

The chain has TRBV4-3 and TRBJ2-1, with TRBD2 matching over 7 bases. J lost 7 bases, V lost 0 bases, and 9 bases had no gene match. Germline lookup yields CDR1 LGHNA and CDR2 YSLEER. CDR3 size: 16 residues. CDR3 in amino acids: CASSQDWLREWNEQFF. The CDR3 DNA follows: TGCGCCAGCAGCCAAGATTGGTTGCGGGAGTGGAATGAGCAGTTCTTC.

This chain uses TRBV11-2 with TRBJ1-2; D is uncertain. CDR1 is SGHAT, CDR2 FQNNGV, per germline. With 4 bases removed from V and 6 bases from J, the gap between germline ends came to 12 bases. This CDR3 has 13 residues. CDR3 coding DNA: TGTGCCAGCAGCTCACGCACGGCAAATGGCTACACCTTC. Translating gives CASSSRTANGYTF.

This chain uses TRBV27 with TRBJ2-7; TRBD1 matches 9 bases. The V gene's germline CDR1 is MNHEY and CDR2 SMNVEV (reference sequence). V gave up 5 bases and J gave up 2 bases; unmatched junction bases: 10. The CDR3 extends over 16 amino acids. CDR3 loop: CASSPPGDRGTYEQYF. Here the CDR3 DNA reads TGTGCCAGCAGTCCCCCTGGAGACAGGGGGACCTACGAGCAGTACTTC.

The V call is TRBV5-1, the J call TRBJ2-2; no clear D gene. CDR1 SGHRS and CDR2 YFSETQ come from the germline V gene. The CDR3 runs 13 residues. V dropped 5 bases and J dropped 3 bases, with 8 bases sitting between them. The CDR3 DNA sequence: TGCGCCAGCAGAAGACAATACACCGGGGAGCTGTTTTTT. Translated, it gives CASRRQYTGELFF.

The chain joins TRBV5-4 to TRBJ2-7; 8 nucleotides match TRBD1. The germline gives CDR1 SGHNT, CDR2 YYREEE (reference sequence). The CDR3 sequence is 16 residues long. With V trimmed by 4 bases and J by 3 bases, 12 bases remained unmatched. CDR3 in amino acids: CASSLNSGTGYYEQYF. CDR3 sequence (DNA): TGTGCCAGCAGCCTCAATTCCGGGACAGGATACTACGAGCAGTACTTC.

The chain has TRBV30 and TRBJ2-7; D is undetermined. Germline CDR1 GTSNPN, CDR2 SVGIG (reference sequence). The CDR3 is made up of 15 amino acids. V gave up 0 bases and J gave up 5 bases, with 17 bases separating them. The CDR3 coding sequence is TGTGCCTGGAGTGTACAAGGAAGTCGAAACAACGAGCAGTACTTC. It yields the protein CAWSVQGSRNNEQYF.

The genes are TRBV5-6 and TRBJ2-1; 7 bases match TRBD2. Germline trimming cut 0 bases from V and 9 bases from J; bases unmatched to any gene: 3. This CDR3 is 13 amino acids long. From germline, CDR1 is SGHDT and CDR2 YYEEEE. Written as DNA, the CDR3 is TGTGCCAGCAGCTTGGCCTGGGGGGGTGAGCAGTTCTTC. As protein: CASSLAWGGEQFF.

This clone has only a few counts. The CDR3 nucleotides are TGTGCCAGCAGCCTTATACGACAGGGTGCTGGGGCCAACGTCCTGACTTTC. Amino acids: CASSLIRQGAGANVLTF. The V and J genes are TRBV11-1 and TRBJ2-6, with 7 nucleotides matching TRBD1. This CDR3 is built from 17 residues. CDR1 SGHAT and CDR2 FQDESV come from the germline V gene (reference sequence). With 5 bases clipped from V and 2 bases from J, the junction kept 9 bases outside the gene matches. Variable domain in full (rest from reference TRBV11-1 and TRBJ2-6): EAEVAQSPRYKITEKSQAVAFWCDPISGHATLYWYRQILGQGPELLVQFQDESVVDDSQLPKDRFSAERLKGVDSTLKIQPAELGDSAMYLCASSLIRQGAGANVLTFGAGSRLTVL.

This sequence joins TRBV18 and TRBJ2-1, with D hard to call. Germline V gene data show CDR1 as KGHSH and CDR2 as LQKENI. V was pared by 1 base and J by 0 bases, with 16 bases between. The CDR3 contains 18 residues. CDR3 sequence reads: CASSPRKGSTYSYNEQFF. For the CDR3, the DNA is TGTGCCAGCTCACCACGCAAAGGATCTACTTACTCCTACAATGAGCAGTTCTTC. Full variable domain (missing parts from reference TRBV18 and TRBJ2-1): NAGVMQNPRHLVRRRGQEARLRCSPMKGHSHVYWYRQLPEEGLKFMVYLQKENIIDESGMPKERFSAEFPKEGPSILRIQQVVRGDSAAYFCASSPRKGSTYSYNEQFFGPGTRLTVL.

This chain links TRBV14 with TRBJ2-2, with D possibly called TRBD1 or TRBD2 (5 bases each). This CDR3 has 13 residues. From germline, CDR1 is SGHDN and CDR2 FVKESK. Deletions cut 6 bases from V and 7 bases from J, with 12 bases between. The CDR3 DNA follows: TGTGCCAGCAGGCCGAGGGGTAGCGGGGAGCTGTTTTTT. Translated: CASRPRGSGELFF.

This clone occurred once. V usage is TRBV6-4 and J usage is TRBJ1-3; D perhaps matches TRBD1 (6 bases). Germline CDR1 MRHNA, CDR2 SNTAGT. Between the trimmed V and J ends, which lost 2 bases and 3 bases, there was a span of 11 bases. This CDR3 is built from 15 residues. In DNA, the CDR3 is TGTGCCAGCAGTGACGGGACATTTTTTGGAAACACCATATATTTT. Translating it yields CASSDGTFFGNTIYF.

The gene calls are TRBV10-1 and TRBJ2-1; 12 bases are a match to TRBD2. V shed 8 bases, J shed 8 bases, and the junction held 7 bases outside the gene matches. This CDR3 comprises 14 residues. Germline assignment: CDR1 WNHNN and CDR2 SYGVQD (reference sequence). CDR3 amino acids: CASVTSGSRYEQFF. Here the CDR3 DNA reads TGCGCCAGCGTGACTAGCGGGAGTAGGTATGAGCAGTTCTTC.

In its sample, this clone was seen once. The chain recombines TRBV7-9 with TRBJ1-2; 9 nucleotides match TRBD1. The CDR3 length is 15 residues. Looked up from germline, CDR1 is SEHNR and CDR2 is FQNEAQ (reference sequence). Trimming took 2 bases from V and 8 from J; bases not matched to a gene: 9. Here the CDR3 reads CASSLQTGGAGGYTF. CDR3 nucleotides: TGTGCCAGCAGCTTACAAACAGGGGGCGCTGGCGGCTACACCTTC.

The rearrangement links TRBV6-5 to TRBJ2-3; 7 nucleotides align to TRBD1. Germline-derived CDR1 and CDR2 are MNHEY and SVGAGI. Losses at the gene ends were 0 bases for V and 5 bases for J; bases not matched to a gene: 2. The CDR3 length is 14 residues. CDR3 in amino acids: CASSYSRGRDTQYF. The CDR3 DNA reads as TGTGCCAGCAGTTACTCGAGGGGGCGAGATACGCAGTATTTT.

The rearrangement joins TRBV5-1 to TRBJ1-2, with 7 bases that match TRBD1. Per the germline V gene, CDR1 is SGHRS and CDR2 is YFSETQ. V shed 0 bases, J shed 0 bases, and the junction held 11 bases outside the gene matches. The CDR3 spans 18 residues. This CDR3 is CASSLEGGPTFSNYGYTF. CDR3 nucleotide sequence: TGCGCCAGCAGCTTGGAAGGGGGCCCAACATTTTCTAACTATGGCTACACCTTC. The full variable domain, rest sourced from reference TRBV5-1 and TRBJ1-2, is KAGVTQTPRYLIKTRGQQVTLSCSPISGHRSVSWYQQTPGQGLQFLFEYFSETQRNKGNFPGRFSGRQFSNSRSEMNVSTLELGDSALYLCASSLEGGPTFSNYGYTFGSGTRLTVV.

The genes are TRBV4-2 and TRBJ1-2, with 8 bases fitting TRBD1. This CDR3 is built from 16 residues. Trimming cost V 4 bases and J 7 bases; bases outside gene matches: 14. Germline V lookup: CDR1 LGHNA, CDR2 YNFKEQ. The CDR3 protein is CASSLRDQGANRGYTF. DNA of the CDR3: TGTGCCAGCAGCCTAAGGGATCAGGGGGCGAACCGTGGCTACACCTTC.

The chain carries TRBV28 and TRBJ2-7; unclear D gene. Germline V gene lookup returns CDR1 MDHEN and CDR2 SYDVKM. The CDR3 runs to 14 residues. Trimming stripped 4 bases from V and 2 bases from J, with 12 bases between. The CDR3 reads CASSSIVLTYEQYF. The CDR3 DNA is TGTGCCAGCAGTTCCATAGTCCTCACCTACGAGCAGTACTTC.